The T cell receptor beta chain under discussion was sequenced for a study of blood T cell repertoires in COVID-19. Overall study: The United States, Italy and Spain were the sources of the acute and convalescent COVID-19 samples. PBMCs, B-cell-depleted T cells, or T cells were the source of the cDNA or gDNA that made up the material.

CDR3 length: 14 amino acids. V dropped 5 bases and J dropped 4 bases, with 12 bases sitting between them. Per germline, CDR1 MNHEY and CDR2 SVGAGI. In the source study's methods: For nucleated cells, counts were estimated from reference gene primer amplification. The data were produced by immunoSEQ multiplex PCR, yet TCRdb's version contains in-frame clones alone and is incomplete. The D gene and trimming were derived from the DNA, and the V and J assignments and clone size from that table. This table holds about 120,000 clones, 88% found once. Sequenced material: peripheral blood. This rearrangement joins TRBV6-5 to TRBJ2-1; TRBD1 might be the D (5 bases). This receptor was taken from a woman aged 45-65 years with acute or convalescent COVID-19. The CDR3 DNA reads as TGTGCCAGCAGTCCGACAGTTTCGTACAATGAGCAGTTCTTC. This encodes CASSPTVSYNEQFF.